Listed below are T cell receptor beta chains from one sample, sequenced in a study of cytomegalovirus exposure and HLA in healthy donors. Some clones are missing from TCRdb's copy, which holds only in-frame ones; the method was immunoSEQ multiplex PCR. In the table there are tens of thousands of clones, about 72% of which are singletons. The sample was PBMCs. The origin of the receptors is a man aged 45-65 years in good health and CMV-seropositive. CDR3s include the opening cysteine and the closing phenylalanine or tryptophan. Size is stated for part of the rows, as once, few or many counts, or as a class when the clone is expanded.

CDR3 protein,clone size,J gene,V gene
CASSPGQGEAFF,NA,TRBJ1-1,TRBV9
CASSASGGPRTQYF,NA,TRBJ2-5,TRBV27
CAWSVPRTGNWEGYTF,NA,TRBJ1-2,TRBV30
CATTRGTGGFNEQFF,NA,TRBJ2-1,TRBV6-6
CASSLGRGVNTEAFF,few,TRBJ1-1,TRBV28
CASRTGGGATNEKLFF,NA,TRBJ1-4,TRBV2
CASSLLSTGPLTGGYTF,NA,TRBJ1-2,TRBV7-8
CASSLSGTNSYEQYF,few,TRBJ2-7,TRBV7-3
CASRSGTGRSYEQYF,NA,TRBJ2-7,TRBV6-1
CASSLGTSGRDEQYF,few,TRBJ2-7,TRBV7-2
CSVEEGYTEAFF,few,TRBJ1-1,TRBV29-1
CATSGGLGPYEQYF,NA,TRBJ2-7,TRBV15
CAWSVSTEQYF,NA,TRBJ2-7,TRBV30
CASSSGQTPGEKLFF,NA,TRBJ1-4,TRBV4-3
CATSDPSGYSYNEQFF,few,TRBJ2-1,TRBV15
CASRADRNYGYTF,few,TRBJ1-2,TRBV27
CASSMYSGTDPGYGYTF,NA,TRBJ1-2,TRBV19
CASSHLAGGFSYEQYF,NA,TRBJ2-7,TRBV19
CASRHGTGDPYGYTF,NA,TRBJ1-2,TRBV7-8
CASSLGPAGYNEQFF,NA,TRBJ2-1,TRBV5-6
CASSSGFQETQYF,NA,TRBJ2-5,TRBV5-8